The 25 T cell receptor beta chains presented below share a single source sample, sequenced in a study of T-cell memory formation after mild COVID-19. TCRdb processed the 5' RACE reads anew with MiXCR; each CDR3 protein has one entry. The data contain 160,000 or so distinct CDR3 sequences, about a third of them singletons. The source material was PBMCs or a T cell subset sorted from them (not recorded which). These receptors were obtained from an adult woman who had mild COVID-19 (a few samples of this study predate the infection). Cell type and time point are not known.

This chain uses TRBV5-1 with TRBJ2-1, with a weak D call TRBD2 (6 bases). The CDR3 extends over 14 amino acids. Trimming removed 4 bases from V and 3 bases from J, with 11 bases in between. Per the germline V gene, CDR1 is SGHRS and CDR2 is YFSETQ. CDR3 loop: CASSGGQFYNEQFF. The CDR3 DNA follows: TGCGCCAGCAGCGGAGGGCAGTTCTACAATGAGCAGTTCTTC.

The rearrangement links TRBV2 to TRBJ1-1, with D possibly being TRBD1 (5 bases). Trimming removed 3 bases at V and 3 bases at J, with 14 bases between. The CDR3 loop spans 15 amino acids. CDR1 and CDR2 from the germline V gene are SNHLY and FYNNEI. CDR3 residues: CASSDGGISYTEAFF. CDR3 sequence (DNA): TGTGCCAGCAGTGATGGGGGAATTTCGTACACTGAAGCTTTCTTT.

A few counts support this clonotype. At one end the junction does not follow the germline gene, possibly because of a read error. The CDR3 spells CASSQDNVDLNTEAFF. The CDR3 DNA follows: TGCGCCAGCAGCCAAGATAACGTGGATTTGAATACTGAAGCTTTCTTT. This rearrangement joins TRBV4-1 to TRBJ1-1; the D is unclear. CDR1 is MGHRA and CDR2 is YSYEKL in the germline V gene. The CDR3 has 16 residues.

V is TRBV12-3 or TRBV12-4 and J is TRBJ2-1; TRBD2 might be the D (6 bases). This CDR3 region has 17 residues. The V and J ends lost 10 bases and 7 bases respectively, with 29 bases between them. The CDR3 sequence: CATLPLTLLGGMNEQFF. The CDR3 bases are TGTGCCACCCTCCCTCTTACCCTCCTGGGGGGTATGAATGAGCAGTTCTTC.

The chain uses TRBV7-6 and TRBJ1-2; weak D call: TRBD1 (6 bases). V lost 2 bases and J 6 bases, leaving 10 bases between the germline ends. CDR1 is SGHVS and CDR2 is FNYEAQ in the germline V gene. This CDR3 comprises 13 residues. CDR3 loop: CASSLMDSDGYTF. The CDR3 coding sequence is TGTGCCAGCAGCTTAATGGACAGCGATGGCTACACCTTC.

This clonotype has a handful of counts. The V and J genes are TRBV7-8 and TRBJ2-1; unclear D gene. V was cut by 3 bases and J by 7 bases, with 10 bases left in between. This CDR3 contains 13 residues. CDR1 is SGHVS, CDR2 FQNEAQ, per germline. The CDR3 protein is CASSFSKDNEQFF. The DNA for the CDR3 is TGTGCCAGCAGCTTCTCTAAAGATAATGAGCAGTTCTTC. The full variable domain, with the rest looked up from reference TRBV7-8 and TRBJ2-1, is GAGVSQSPRYKVAKRGQDVALRCDPISGHVSLFWYQQALGQGPEFLTYFQNEAQLDKSGLPSDRFFAERPEGSVSTLKIQRTQQEDSAVYLCASSFSKDNEQFFGPGTRLTVL.

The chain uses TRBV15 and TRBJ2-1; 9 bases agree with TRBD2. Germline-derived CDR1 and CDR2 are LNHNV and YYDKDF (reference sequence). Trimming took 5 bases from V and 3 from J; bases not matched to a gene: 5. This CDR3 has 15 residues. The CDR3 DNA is TGTGCCACCAGCTCCGGGACTAGCTACTACAATGAGCAGTTCTTC. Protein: CATSSGTSYYNEQFF. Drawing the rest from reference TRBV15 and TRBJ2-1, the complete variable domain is DAMVIQNPRYQVTQFGKPVTLSCSQTLNHNVMYWYQQKSSQAPKLLFHYYDKDFNNEADTPDNFQSRRPNTSFCFLDIRSPGLGDTAMYLCATSSGTSYYNEQFFGPGTRLTVL.

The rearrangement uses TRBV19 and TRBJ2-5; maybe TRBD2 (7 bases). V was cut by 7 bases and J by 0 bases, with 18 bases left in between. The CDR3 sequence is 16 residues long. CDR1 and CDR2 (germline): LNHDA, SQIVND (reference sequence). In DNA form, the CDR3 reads TGTGCCAGTACCCCTCGGGGGGCGAAGTACCAAGAGACCCAGTACTTC. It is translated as CASTPRGAKYQETQYF.

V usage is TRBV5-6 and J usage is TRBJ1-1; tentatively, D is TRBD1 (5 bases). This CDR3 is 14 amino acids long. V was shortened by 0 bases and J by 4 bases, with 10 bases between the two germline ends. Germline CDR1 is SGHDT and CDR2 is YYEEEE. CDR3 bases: TGTGCCAGCAGCTTGGCAGGGATGGGCACTGAAGCTTTCTTT. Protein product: CASSLAGMGTEAFF. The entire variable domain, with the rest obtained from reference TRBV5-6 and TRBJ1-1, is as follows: DAGVTQSPTHLIKTRGQQVTLRCSPKSGHDTVSWYQQALGQGPQFIFQYYEEEERQRGNFPDRFSGHQFPNYSSELNVNALLLGDSALYLCASSLAGMGTEAFFGQGTRLTVV.

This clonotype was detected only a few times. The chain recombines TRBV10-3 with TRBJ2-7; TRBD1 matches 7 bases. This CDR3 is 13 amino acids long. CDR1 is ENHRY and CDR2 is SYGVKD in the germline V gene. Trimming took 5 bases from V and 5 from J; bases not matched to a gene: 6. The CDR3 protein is CAISTDRAHEQYF. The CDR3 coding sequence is TGTGCCATCAGTACAGACAGGGCCCACGAGCAGTACTTC.

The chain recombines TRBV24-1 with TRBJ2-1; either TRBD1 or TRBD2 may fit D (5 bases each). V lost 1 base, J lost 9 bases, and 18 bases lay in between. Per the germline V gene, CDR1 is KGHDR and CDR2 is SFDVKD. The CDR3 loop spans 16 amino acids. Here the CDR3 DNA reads TGTGCCACCAGTGATTTATCGGGACCCCCCCTCAGTGAGCAGTTCTTC. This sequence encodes CATSDLSGPPLSEQFF.

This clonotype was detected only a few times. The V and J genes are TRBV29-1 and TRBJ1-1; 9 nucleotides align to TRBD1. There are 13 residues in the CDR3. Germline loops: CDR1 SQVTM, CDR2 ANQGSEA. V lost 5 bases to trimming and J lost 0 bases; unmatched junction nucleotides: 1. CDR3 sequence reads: CSVRQGVNTEAFF. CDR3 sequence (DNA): TGCAGCGTTAGACAGGGGGTGAACACTGAAGCTTTCTTT.

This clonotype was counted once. The CDR3 nucleotides are TGTGCCAGCAGTTACCTCACTCAGCCCCAGCATTTT. Translation gives CASSYLTQPQHF. The rearrangement uses TRBV6-2 or TRBV6-3 and TRBJ1-5; no reliable D call. CDR3 length: 12 amino acids. CDR1 and CDR2 (germline): MNHEY, SVGEGT. The ends were cut back, 2 bases at V and 6 bases at J, with 5 bases in the middle.

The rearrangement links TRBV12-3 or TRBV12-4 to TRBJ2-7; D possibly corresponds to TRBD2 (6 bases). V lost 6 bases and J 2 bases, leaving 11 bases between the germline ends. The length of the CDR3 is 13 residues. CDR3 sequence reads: CASRSASAYEQYF. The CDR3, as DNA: TGTGCCAGCAGGTCGGCTAGCGCCTACGAGCAGTACTTC.

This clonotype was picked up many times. The CDR3 sequence: CASRSVRSYNEQFF. The CDR3 nucleotides are TGTGCCAGCAGGAGCGTTCGAAGCTACAATGAGCAGTTCTTC. The rearrangement links TRBV12-3 or TRBV12-4 to TRBJ2-1; D is ambiguous. The CDR3 sequence is 14 residues long. V was shortened by 6 bases and J by 3 bases, with 12 bases between the two germline ends.

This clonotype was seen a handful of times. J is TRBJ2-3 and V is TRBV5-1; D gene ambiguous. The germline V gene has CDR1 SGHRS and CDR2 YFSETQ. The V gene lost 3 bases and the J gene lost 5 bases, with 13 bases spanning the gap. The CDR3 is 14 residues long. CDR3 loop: CASSSPGRQDTQYF. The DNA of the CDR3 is TGCGCCAGCAGCTCCCCAGGACGCCAAGATACGCAGTATTTT.

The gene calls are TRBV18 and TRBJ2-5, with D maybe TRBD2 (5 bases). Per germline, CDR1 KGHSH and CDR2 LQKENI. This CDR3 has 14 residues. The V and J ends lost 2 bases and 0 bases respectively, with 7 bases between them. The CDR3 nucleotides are TGTGCCAGCTCACCAACCGGGAACCAAGAGACCCAGTACTTC. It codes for CASSPTGNQETQYF.

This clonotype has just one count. Here the CDR3 DNA reads TGCGCCAGCAGCTCGGACTGGGTATCGGAGACCCAGTACTTC. This encodes CASSSDWVSETQYF. This chain uses TRBV5-1 with TRBJ2-5, with D possibly matching TRBD2 (5 bases). Trimming removed 3 bases from V and 5 bases from J, with 14 bases in between. The CDR3 totals 14 residues. Germline CDR1 reads SGHRS; CDR2 reads YFSETQ.

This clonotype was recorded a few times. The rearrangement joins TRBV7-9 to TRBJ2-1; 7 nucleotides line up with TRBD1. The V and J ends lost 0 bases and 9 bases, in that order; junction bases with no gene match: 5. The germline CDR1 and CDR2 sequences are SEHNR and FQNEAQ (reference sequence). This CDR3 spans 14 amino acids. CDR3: CASSLAPGTAEQFF. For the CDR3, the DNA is TGTGCCAGCAGCTTAGCGCCCGGGACAGCTGAGCAGTTCTTC. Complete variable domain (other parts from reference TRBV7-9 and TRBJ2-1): DTGVSQNPRHKITKRGQNVTFRCDPISEHNRLYWYRQTLGQGPEFLTYFQNEAQLEKSRLLSDRFSAERPKGSFSTLEIQRTEQGDSAMYLCASSLAPGTAEQFFGPGTRLTVL.

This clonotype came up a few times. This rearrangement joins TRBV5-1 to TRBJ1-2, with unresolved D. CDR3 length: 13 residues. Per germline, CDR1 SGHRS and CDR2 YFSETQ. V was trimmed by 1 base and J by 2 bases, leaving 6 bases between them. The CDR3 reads CASSLTENYGYTF. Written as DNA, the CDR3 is TGCGCCAGCAGCTTGACAGAAAACTATGGCTACACCTTC. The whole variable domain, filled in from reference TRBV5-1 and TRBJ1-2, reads KAGVTQTPRYLIKTRGQQVTLSCSPISGHRSVSWYQQTPGQGLQFLFEYFSETQRNKGNFPGRFSGRQFSNSRSEMNVSTLELGDSALYLCASSLTENYGYTFGSGTRLTVV.

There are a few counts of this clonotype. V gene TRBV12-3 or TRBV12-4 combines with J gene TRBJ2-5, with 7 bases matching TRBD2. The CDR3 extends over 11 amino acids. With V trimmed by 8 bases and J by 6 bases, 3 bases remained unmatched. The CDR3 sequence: CASGGVKTQYF. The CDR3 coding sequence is TGTGCCAGCGGGGGGGTGAAGACCCAGTACTTC.

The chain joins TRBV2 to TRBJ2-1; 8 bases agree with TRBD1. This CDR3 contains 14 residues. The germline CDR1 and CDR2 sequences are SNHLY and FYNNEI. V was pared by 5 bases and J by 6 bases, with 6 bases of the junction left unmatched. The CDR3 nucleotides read TGTGCCAGCAGTCGGACAGGGCCCGGCAATGAGCAGTTCTTC. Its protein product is CASSRTGPGNEQFF.

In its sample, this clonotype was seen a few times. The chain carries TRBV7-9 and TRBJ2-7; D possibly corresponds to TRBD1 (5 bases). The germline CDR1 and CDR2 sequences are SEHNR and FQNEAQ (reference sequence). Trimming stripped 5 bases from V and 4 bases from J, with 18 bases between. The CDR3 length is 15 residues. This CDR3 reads CASSPSGQGTYEQYF. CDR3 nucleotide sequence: TGTGCCAGCAGCCCTAGTGGGCAGGGTACGTACGAGCAGTACTTC.

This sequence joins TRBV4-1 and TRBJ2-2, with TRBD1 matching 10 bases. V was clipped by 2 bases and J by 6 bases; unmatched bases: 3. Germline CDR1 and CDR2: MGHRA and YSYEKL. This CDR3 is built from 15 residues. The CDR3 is CASSQPGTGAGELFF. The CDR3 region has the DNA TGCGCCAGCAGCCAACCTGGGACAGGGGCCGGGGAGCTGTTTTTT.

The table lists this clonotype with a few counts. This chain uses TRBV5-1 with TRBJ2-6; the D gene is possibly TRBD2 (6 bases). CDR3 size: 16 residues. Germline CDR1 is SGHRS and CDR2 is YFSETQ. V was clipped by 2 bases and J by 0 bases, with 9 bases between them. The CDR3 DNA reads TGCGCCAGCAGCTTTGACGGGAGCTCTGGGGCCAACGTCCTGACTTTC. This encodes CASSFDGSSGANVLTF.